This T cell receptor (beta chain) was sequenced for a study of PD-L1 blockade in urothelial cancer. Study details: After treatment start, blood was analyzed at 3 weeks (second dose) and at 6 weeks.

TCRdb keeps only in-frame clones here, not all; method: immunoSEQ multiplex PCR. This table holds tens of thousands of clones, 80% to 90% found once. In its sample, this clone was seen a few times. The source was PBMCs, collected around atezolizumab (anti-PD-L1) treatment. The receptor's source is a man aged 50-60 years with urothelial cancer.

DNA for the CDR3: TGCGCCAGCAGCTTGGCCGGGAACTATGGCTACACCTTC. Translation gives CASSLAGNYGYTF. J is TRBJ1-2 and V is TRBV5-1; D remains ambiguous. Deletions cut 0 bases from V and 2 bases from J, with 5 bases between. Germline CDR1 and CDR2: SGHRS and YFSETQ. This CDR3 is 13 amino acids long.